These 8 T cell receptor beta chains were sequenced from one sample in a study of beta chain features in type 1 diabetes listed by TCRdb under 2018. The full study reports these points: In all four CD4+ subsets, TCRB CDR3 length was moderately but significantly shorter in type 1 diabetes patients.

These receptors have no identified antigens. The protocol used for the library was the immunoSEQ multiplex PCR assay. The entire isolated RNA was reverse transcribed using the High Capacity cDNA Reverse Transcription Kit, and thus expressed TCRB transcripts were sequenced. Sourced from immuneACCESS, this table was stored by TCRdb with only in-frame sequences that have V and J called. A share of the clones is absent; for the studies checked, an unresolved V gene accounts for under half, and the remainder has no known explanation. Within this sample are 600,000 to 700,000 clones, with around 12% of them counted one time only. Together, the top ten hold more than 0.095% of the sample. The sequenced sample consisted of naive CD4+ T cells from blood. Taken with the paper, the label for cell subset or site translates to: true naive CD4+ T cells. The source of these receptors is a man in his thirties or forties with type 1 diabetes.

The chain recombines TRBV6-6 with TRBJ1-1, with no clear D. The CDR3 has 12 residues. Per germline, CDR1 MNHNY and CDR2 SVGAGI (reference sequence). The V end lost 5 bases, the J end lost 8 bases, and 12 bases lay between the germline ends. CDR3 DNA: TGTGCCAGCAGTATGGAGACCGAGGAAGCTTTCTTT. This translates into CASSMETEEAFF.

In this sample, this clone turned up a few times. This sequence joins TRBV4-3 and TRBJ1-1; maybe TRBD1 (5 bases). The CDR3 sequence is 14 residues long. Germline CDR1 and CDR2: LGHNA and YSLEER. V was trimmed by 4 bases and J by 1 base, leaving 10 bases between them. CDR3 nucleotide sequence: TGCGCCAGCAGCCCGGGGACGACGAACACTGAAGCTTTCTTT. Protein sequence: CASSPGTTNTEAFF.

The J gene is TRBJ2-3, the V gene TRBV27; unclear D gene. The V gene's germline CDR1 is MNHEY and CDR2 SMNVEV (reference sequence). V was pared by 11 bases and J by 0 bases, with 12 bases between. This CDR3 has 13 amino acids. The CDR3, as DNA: TGTGCCGTAGCAAGGCGGAGCACAGATACGCAGTATTTT. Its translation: CAVARRSTDTQYF.

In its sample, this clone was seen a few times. DNA of the CDR3: TGTGCCAGCAGTGAAAACCCATCGAGAAACTATGGCTACACCTTC. This codes for CASSENPSRNYGYTF. The rearrangement joins TRBV6-1 to TRBJ1-2; D is unclear. V lost 2 bases and J lost 2, with 12 bases in between. In germline, CDR1 is MNHNS, CDR2 SASEGT. The CDR3 loop spans 15 amino acids.

CDR3 region: CSVSQGNRGQPQHF. DNA for the CDR3: TGCAGCGTTTCCCAGGGAAATCGGGGTCAGCCCCAGCATTTT. The V call is TRBV29-1, the J call TRBJ1-5; D is perhaps TRBD1 (5 bases). This CDR3 is built from 14 residues. The V end was cut by 5 bases, the J end by 6 bases, with 17 bases between. Germline loops: CDR1 SQVTM, CDR2 ANQGSEA.

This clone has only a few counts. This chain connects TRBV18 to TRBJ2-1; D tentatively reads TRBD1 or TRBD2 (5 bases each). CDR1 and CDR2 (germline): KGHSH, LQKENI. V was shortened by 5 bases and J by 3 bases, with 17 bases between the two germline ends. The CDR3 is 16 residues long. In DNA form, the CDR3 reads TGTGCCAGCTCAACCCCCGGGACGGAAGTCTACAATGAGCAGTTCTTC. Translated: CASSTPGTEVYNEQFF.

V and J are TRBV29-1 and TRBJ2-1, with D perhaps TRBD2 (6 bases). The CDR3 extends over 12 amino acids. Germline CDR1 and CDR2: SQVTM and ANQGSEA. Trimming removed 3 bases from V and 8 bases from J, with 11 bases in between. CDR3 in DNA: TGCAGCGTTGAGACGAGCGGGTATGAGCAGTTCTTC. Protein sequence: CSVETSGYEQFF.

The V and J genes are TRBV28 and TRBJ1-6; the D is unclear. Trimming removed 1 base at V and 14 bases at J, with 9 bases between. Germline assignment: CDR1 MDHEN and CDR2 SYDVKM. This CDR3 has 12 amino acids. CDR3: CASSLSGRTLHF. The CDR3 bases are TGTGCCAGCAGTTTATCCGGGCGGACCCTCCACTTT.